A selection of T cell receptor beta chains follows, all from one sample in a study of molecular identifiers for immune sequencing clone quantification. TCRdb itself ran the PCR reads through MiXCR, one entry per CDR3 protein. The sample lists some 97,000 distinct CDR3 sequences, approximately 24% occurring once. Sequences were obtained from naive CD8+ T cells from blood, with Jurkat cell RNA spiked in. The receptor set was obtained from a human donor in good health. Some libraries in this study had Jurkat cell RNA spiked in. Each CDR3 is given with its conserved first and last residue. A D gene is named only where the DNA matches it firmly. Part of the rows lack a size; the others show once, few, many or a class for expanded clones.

CDR3 protein: CASSASDRGGNTEAFF
CDR3 DNA: TGTGCCAGCAGCGCGTCAGACAGAGGAGGAAACACTGAAGCTTTCTTT
V gene: TRBV13
clone size: -
J gene: TRBJ1-1
CDR3 length: 16
D gene: -

CDR3 protein: CSALSTGYEQYF
CDR3 DNA: TGCAGCGCGCTATCGACAGGCTACGAGCAGTACTTC
V gene: TRBV29-1
clone size: -
J gene: TRBJ2-7
CDR3 length: 12
D gene: -

CDR3 protein: CASLTSDNEQFF
CDR3 DNA: TGTGCCAGCTTGACTAGCGACAATGAGCAGTTCTTC
V gene: TRBV6-2/TRBV6-3
clone size: many
J gene: TRBJ2-1
CDR3 length: 12
D gene: TRBD2

CDR3 protein: CASSRYSGGSETQYF
CDR3 DNA: TGCGCCAGCAGCCGTTATAGCGGGGGGTCCGAGACCCAGTACTTC
V gene: TRBV4-1
clone size: many
J gene: TRBJ2-5
CDR3 length: 15
D gene: TRBD2

CDR3 protein: CASSPIPSGGTDTQYF
CDR3 DNA: TGTGCCAGCAGCCCCATACCCTCAGGGGGCACAGATACGCAGTATTTT
V gene: TRBV7-3
clone size: few
J gene: TRBJ2-3
CDR3 length: 16
D gene: -

CDR3 protein: CASRALGQNTGELFF
CDR3 DNA: TGTGCCAGCAGAGCGCTTGGCCAGAACACCGGGGAGCTGTTTTTT
V gene: TRBV7-9
clone size: many
J gene: TRBJ2-2
CDR3 length: 15
D gene: -

CDR3 protein: CASTHFVRGPETQYF
CDR3 DNA: TGTGCCAGCACCCACTTCGTCCGGGGGCCGGAGACCCAGTACTTC
V gene: TRBV2
clone size: -
J gene: TRBJ2-5
CDR3 length: 15
D gene: -

CDR3 protein: CASSQEERARGDEQYF
CDR3 DNA: TGCGCCAGCAGCCAAGAGGAGCGCGCCCGAGGGGACGAGCAGTACTTC
V gene: TRBV4-1
clone size: -
J gene: TRBJ2-7
CDR3 length: 16
D gene: -

CDR3 protein: CASSFSPVPPGELFF
CDR3 DNA: TGTGCCAGCAGCTTTAGTCCCGTACCCCCCGGGGAGCTGTTTTTT
V gene: TRBV7-2
clone size: -
J gene: TRBJ2-2
CDR3 length: 15
D gene: -

CDR3 protein: CATSDPGLAGGPAPGELFF
CDR3 DNA: TGTGCCACCAGTGACCCCGGACTAGCGGGAGGGCCTGCCCCCGGGGAGCTGTTTTTT
V gene: TRBV24-1
clone size: -
J gene: TRBJ2-2
CDR3 length: 19
D gene: TRBD2

CDR3 protein: CAISEPRTKDEQFF
CDR3 DNA: TGTGCCATCAGTGAGCCCCGGACGAAAGATGAGCAGTTCTTC
V gene: TRBV10-3
clone size: -
J gene: TRBJ2-1
CDR3 length: 14
D gene: -

CDR3 protein: CASSAGVGGTDTQYF
CDR3 DNA: TGTGCCAGCAGCGCAGGGGTTGGGGGCACAGATACGCAGTATTTT
V gene: TRBV5-4
clone size: many
J gene: TRBJ2-3
CDR3 length: 15
D gene: -

CDR3 protein: CSVGDGSSYNEQFF
CDR3 DNA: TGCAGCGTTGGGGACGGTAGCTCCTACAATGAGCAGTTCTTC
V gene: TRBV29-1
clone size: -
J gene: TRBJ2-1
CDR3 length: 14
D gene: -

CDR3 protein: CASSLGPGGYEQYF
CDR3 DNA: TGTGCCAGCAGCCTGGGACCCGGGGGCTACGAGCAGTACTTC
V gene: TRBV14
clone size: many
J gene: TRBJ2-7
CDR3 length: 14
D gene: -

CDR3 protein: CASSLSIGTGILLTNTGELFF
CDR3 DNA: TGTGCCAGCAGCTTATCCATCGGGACAGGGATTCTCCTGACGAACACCGGGGAGCTGTTTTTT
V gene: TRBV7-8
clone size: many
J gene: TRBJ2-2
CDR3 length: 21
D gene: TRBD1

CDR3 protein: CASSPTGVGYEQYF
CDR3 DNA: TGTGCCAGTAGTCCTACAGGGGTCGGCTACGAGCAGTACTTC
V gene: TRBV19
clone size: many
J gene: TRBJ2-7
CDR3 length: 14
D gene: TRBD1

CDR3 protein: CSVLDREYSNQPQHF
CDR3 DNA: TGCAGTGTCTTGGACAGGGAATATAGCAATCAGCCCCAGCATTTT
V gene: TRBV20-1
clone size: many
J gene: TRBJ1-5
CDR3 length: 15
D gene: TRBD1

CDR3 protein: CASSPSGANVLTF
CDR3 DNA: TGTGCCAGCAGTCCTAGCGGGGCCAACGTCCTGACTTTC
V gene: TRBV27
clone size: many
J gene: TRBJ2-6
CDR3 length: 13
D gene: -

CDR3 protein: CAWRSGRYEQYF
CDR3 DNA: TGTGCCTGGAGAAGCGGGAGGTACGAGCAGTACTTC
V gene: TRBV30
clone size: -
J gene: TRBJ2-7
CDR3 length: 12
D gene: TRBD2

CDR3 protein: CASSLIYGVGAYNEQFF
CDR3 DNA: TGTGCCAGCAGTTTAATTTACGGGGTGGGGGCCTACAATGAGCAGTTCTTC
V gene: TRBV27
clone size: few
J gene: TRBJ2-1
CDR3 length: 17
D gene: -

CDR3 protein: CSLLIGYEQYF
CDR3 DNA: TGCAGCCTGCTGATAGGCTACGAGCAGTACTTC
V gene: TRBV29-1
clone size: -
J gene: TRBJ2-7
CDR3 length: 11
D gene: -

CDR3 protein: CASSYLGGTNQPQHF
CDR3 DNA: TGTGCCAGCAGTTATCTGGGGGGCACAAATCAGCCCCAGCATTTT
V gene: TRBV6-2/TRBV6-3
clone size: many
J gene: TRBJ1-5
CDR3 length: 15
D gene: -

CDR3 protein: CGSSLDQSSYEQYF
CDR3 DNA: TGCGGGAGCAGCTTGGACCAGAGCTCCTACGAGCAGTACTTC
V gene: TRBV5-1
clone size: many
J gene: TRBJ2-7
CDR3 length: 14
D gene: -

CDR3 protein: CSARGLVYVNEQFF
CDR3 DNA: TGCAGTGCTAGAGGACTAGTATACGTCAATGAGCAGTTCTTC
V gene: TRBV20-1
clone size: many
J gene: TRBJ2-1
CDR3 length: 14
D gene: -

CDR3 protein: CASSALAGDTQYF
CDR3 DNA: TGTGCCAGCAGCGCGCTAGCGGGAGATACGCAGTATTTT
V gene: TRBV7-9
clone size: many
J gene: TRBJ2-3
CDR3 length: 13
D gene: TRBD2